The sequence of this T cell receptor (beta chain) was determined in a study of Graves' ophthalmopathy and Graves' hyperthyroidism. Study in general: The blood sample was drawn at first diagnosis and before any treatment.

The germline V gene has CDR1 SGHAT and CDR2 FQNNGV. This CDR3 is 16 amino acids long. Trimming removed 2 bases from V and 3 bases from J; junction bases left unmatched: 10. RNA served as the template for amplifying TCR beta CDR3 regions. In the first round, RT-PCR was carried out with HTBI primers, and a multiplex PCR formed the second round. MiXCR was run by TCRdb on the multiplex PCR reads, yielding one entry per CDR3 protein. The sample records a few hundred thousand distinct CDR3 sequences, approximately 15% being singletons. Specimen: peripheral blood. The chain combines TRBV11-2 with TRBJ2-7, with 7 bases that match TRBD1. The TCR comes from a woman aged 18-35 years with stable Graves' hyperthyroidism. The CDR3 nucleotides are TGTGCCAGCAGCTTAATAACAGGGGATATGGTCTACGAGCAGTACTTC. Protein product: CASSLITGDMVYEQYF. The whole variable domain, filled in from reference TRBV11-2 and TRBJ2-7, reads EAGVAQSPRYKIIEKRQSVAFWCNPISGHATLYWYQQILGQGPKLLIQFQNNGVVDDSQLPKDRFSAERLKGVDSTLKIQPAKLEDSAVYLCASSLITGDMVYEQYFGPGTRLTVT.